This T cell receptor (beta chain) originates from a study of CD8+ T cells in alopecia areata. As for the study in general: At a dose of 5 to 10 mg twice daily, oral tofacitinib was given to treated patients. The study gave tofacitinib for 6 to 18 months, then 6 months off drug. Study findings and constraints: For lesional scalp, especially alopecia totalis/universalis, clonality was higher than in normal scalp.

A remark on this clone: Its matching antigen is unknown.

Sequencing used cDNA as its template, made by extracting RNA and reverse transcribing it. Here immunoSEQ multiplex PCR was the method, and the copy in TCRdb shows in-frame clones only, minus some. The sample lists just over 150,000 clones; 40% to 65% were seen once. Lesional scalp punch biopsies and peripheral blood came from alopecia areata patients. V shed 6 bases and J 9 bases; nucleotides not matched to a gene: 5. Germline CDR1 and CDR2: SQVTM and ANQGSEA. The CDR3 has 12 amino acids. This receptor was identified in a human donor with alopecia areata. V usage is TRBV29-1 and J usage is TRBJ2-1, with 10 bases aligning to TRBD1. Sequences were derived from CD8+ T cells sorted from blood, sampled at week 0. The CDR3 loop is CSVKTGGGEQFF. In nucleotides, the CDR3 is TGCAGCGTAAAGACAGGGGGCGGTGAGCAGTTCTTC.